This TCR beta chain was recorded in a study of T cells in Graves' hyperthyroidism and ophthalmopathy. As for the study in general: Upon initial diagnosis and before any treatment, peripheral blood was collected. General observations from the study: Most thyroid clonotypes that were expanded above 0.001 also turned up in blood. Stable hyperthyroidism was separated from ophthalmopathy by a model based on 13 V-J features.

The V end lost 0 bases, the J end lost 3 bases, and 5 bases lay between the germline ends. This CDR3 has 13 residues. CDR1 SGHAT and CDR2 FQNNGV come from the germline V gene. The TCR beta CDR3 regions underwent amplification using RNA transcripts as the source. The HTBI primer set drove a first-round RT-PCR of the TCR CDR3. TCRdb re-derived calls from the multiplex PCR reads in MiXCR, one entry per CDR3 protein. Of about 500,000 distinct CDR3 sequences detected, more than 15% appear once; the ten largest clones hold 25% to 30%. Extraction of PBMCs used roughly 10 ml of fresh peripheral blood. This clonotype was detected ten times or more. Its target is unknown.

The sample consisted of blood. The chain has TRBV11-2 and TRBJ2-5, with D possibly being TRBD2 (5 bases). This clonotype was sampled from a woman in her twenties or thirties with Graves' ophthalmopathy. The CDR3 reads CASSLELEETQYF. The CDR3 nucleotides read TGTGCCAGCAGCTTAGAACTAGAAGAGACCCAGTACTTC.